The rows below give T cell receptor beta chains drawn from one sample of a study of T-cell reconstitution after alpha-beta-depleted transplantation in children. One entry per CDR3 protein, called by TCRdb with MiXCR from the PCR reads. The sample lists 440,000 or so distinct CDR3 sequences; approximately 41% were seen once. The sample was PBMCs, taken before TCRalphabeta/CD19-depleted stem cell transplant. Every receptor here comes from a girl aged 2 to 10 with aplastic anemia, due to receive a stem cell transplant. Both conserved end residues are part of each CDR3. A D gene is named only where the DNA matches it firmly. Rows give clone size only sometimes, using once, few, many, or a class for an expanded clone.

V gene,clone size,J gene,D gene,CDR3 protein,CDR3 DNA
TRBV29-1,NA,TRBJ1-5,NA,CSVGWGGQPQHF,TGCAGCGTTGGGTGGGGCGGCCAGCCCCAGCATTTT
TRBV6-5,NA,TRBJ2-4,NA,CASSLKDSSNIQYF,TGTGCCAGCAGTTTAAAGGACAGCTCAAACATTCAGTACTTC
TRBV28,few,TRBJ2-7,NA,CASSVGRYEQYF,TGTGCCAGCAGTGTTGGGCGATACGAGCAGTACTTC
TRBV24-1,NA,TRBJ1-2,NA,CATRAWSGYTF,TGTGCCACCCGAGCGTGGAGCGGCTACACCTTC
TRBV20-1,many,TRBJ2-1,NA,CSASGGGNEQFF,TGCAGTGCTAGCGGGGGTGGGAATGAGCAGTTCTTC
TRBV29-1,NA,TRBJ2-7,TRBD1,CSAYLGQGVHEQYF,TGCAGCGCATACCTGGGACAGGGGGTACACGAGCAGTACTTC
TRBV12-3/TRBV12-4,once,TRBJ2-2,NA,CASSPTTDGELFF,TGTGCCAGCAGCCCGACCACCGACGGGGAGCTGTTTTTT
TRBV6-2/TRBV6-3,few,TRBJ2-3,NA,CASSYSSYGEALLSTDTQYF,TGTGCCAGCAGTTACTCGTCCTACGGGGAGGCCCTTCTGAGCACAGATACGCAGTATTTT
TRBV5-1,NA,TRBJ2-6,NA,CASSLANVLTF,TGCGCCAGCAGCTTGGCCAACGTCCTGACTTTC
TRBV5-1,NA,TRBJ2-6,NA,CASSYYSSGSASGANVLTF,TGCGCCAGCAGCTACTACTCCTCGGGGTCTGCCTCTGGGGCCAACGTCCTGACTTTC
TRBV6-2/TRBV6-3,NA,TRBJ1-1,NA,CASSYSGRPKAFF,TGTGCCAGCAGTTACTCGGGTCGGCCAAAAGCTTTCTTT
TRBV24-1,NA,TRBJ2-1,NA,CATSDQNSNEQFF,TGTGCCACCAGTGACCAGAATAGTAATGAGCAGTTCTTC
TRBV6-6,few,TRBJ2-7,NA,CASSYKGEQYF,TGTGCCAGCAGTTATAAGGGCGAGCAGTACTTC
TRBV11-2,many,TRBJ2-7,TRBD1,CASSTGQGYEQYF,TGTGCCAGCAGCACGGGACAGGGCTACGAGCAGTACTTC
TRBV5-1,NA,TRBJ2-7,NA,CASSLPTPGAGGYEQYF,TGCGCCAGCAGCTTACCCACCCCGGGGGCAGGGGGCTACGAGCAGTACTTC
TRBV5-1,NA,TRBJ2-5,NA,CASSLMQRQETQYF,TGCGCCAGCAGCTTGATGCAGCGTCAAGAGACCCAGTACTTC
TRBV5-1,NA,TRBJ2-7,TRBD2,CASSAGLAGGYEQYF,TGCGCCAGCAGCGCGGGACTAGCGGGAGGCTACGAGCAGTACTTC
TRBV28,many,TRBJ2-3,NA,CASTAPPDTQYF,TGTGCCAGCACCGCCCCCCCAGATACGCAGTATTTT
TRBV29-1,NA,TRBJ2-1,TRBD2,CSVEAGTSGKSFLSYNEQFF,TGCAGCGTTGAAGCCGGGACTAGCGGGAAGAGCTTCCTCTCCTACAATGAGCAGTTCTTC
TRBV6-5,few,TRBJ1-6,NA,CASSSTAQVYNSPLHF,TGTGCCAGCAGTTCTACTGCACAGGTCTATAATTCACCCCTCCACTTT
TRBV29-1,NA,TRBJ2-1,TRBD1,CVGHDRGEYNEQFF,TGCGTAGGGCATGACAGGGGGGAATACAATGAGCAGTTCTTC
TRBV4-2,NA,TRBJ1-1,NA,CASSQDAGGGTEAFF,TGTGCCAGCAGCCAAGACGCGGGAGGTGGTACTGAAGCTTTCTTT
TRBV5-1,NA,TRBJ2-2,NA,CASRQEATSGTGELFF,TGCGCCAGCAGGCAGGAGGCCACGTCGGGCACCGGGGAGCTGTTTTTT
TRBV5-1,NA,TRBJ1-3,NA,CASSREADSGNTIYF,TGCGCCAGCAGCCGAGAGGCAGACTCTGGAAACACCATATATTTT